Below, one T cell receptor (beta chain) is given with its context. In the original analysis: Researchers report that nucleated cell counts were estimated from reference gene primer amplification. TCRdb keeps only in-frame clones here, not all; method: immunoSEQ multiplex PCR. That table is the source of V, J and clone size, and D and trimming were worked out from the DNA. The data show 100,000 or so clones, just over 90% seen once. The data stem from a study of blood T cell repertoires in COVID-19. The wider study: Whether acute or convalescent, the COVID-19 samples came from the United States, Italy and Spain. The cDNA or gDNA used as material had been derived from T cells, B-cell-depleted T cells, or PBMCs.

The CDR3 is 15 amino acids. This TCR derives from a man aged 55 to 69 with acute or convalescent COVID-19. The chain couples TRBV21-1 to TRBJ1-4. TRBV21-1 is assigned pseudogene status. The sample was peripheral blood. CDR3 residues: CASSKVDPTNEKLFF. In DNA form, the CDR3 reads TGTGCCAGCAGCAAAGTAGATCCAACTAATGAAAAACTGTTTTTT.